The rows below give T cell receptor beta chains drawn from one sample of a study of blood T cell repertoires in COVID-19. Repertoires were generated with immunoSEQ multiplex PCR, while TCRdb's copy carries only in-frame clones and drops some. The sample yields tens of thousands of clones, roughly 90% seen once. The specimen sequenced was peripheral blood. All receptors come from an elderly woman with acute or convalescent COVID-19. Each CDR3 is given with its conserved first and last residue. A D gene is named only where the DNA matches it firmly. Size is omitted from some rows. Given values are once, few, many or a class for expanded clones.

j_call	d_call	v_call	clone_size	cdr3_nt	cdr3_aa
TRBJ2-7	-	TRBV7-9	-	TGTGCCAGCAGCTTCTCACAGAACGAGCAGTACTTC	CASSFSQNEQYF
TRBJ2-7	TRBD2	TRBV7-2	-	TGTGCCAGCAGCTTAGGCGCGGGAGGTCGATACGAGCAGTACTTC	CASSLGAGGRYEQYF
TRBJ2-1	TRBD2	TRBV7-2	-	TGTGCCAGCGAAACTAGCGGGGGGCCATACAATGAGCAGTTCTTC	CASETSGGPYNEQFF
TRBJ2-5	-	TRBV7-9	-	TGTGCCAGCAGCTCCTTCTCGGGGCAAGAGACCCAGTACTTC	CASSSFSGQETQYF
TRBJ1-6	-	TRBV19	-	TGTGCCAGTAGTGACAGCGATAATTCACCCCTCCACTTT	CASSDSDNSPLHF
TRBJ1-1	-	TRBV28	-	TGTGCCAGCAGTTTATTGGCAGGCTATGAAGCTTTCTTT	CASSLLAGYEAFF
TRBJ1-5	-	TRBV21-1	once	TGTGCCAGCAGAAACAGGGTCCCTCAGCCCCAGCATTTT	CASRNRVPQPQHF
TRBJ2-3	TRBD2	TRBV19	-	TGTGCCAGTAAGCTAGCGGGAGGTACAGATACGCAGTATTTT	CASKLAGGTDTQYF
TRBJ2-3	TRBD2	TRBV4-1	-	TGCGCCAGCAGCCAAGATTATAGCGGGGGGTTTTCCACAGATACGCAGTATTTT	CASSQDYSGGFSTDTQYF
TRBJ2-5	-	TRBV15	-	TGTGCCACCAGCAGAGATTCTATTAGCTTACAAGAGACCCAGTACTTC	CATSRDSISLQETQYF
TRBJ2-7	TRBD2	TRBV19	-	TGTGCCAGTAGTCCTAAACTAGCGGGAGGCTCCGAGCAGTACTTC	CASSPKLAGGSEQYF
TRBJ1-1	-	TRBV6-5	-	TGTGCCAGCAGTTACTCTGTTAGGAACACTGAAGCTTTCTTT	CASSYSVRNTEAFF
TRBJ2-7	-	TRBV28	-	TGTGCCAGCAGTCGCGACAGCTACGAGCAGTGCTTC	CASSRDSYEQCF
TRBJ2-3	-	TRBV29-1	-	TGCAGCGTTGTCCGGCTAGCTCCTAGCACAGATACGCAGTATTTT	CSVVRLAPSTDTQYF
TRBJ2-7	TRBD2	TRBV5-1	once	TGCGCCAGCAGCTTTGGGCTAGCGGGAGTCTACGAGCAGTACTTC	CASSFGLAGVYEQYF
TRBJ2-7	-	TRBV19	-	TGTGCCAGTAGTGACGGCGGACTTTCCTACGAGCAGTACTTC	CASSDGGLSYEQYF
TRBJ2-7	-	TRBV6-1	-	TGTGCCAGCAGTGAAGGGGGCCCCTACGAGCAGTACTTC	CASSEGGPYEQYF
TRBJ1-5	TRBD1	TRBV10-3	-	TGTGCCACTGGAGGGGGACAGGGACTTCAGCCCCAGCATTTT	CATGGGQGLQPQHF
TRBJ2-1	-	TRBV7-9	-	TGTGCCAGCAGCCTAGGTTCTCTAAATGAGCAGTTCTTC	CASSLGSLNEQFF
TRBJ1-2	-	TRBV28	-	TGTGCCAGCAGTTTCAGCCAGGGCCCTCGATTGTACTATGGCTACACCTTC	CASSFSQGPRLYYGYTF
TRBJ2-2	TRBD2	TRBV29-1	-	TGCAGCGCTGCGCGGGGGTTGAACACCGGGGAGCTGTTTTTT	CSAARGLNTGELFF
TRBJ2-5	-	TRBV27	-	TGTGCCAGCAGTCTTCTCCCTAGACTCAGCCAAGAGACCCAGTACTTC	CASSLLPRLSQETQYF
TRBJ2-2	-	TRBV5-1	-	TGCGCCAGCAGACCCGTTCAGGCCACCGGGGAGCTGTTTTTT	CASRPVQATGELFF
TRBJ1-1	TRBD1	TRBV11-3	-	TGTGCCAGCAGCTTAGGACAGGGGCCAGGGAACACTGAAGCTTTCTTT	CASSLGQGPGNTEAFF
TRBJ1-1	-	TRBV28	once	TGTGCCAGCAGTTTATCGGGTAGTCAAGAGGATTTCTTT	CASSLSGSQEDFF
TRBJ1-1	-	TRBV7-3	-	TGTGCCAGCAGCTTAGACAGCAACACTGAAGCTTTCTTT	CASSLDSNTEAFF
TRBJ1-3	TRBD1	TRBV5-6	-	TGTGCCAGCAGCTTAAGACAGGGGGCTGGCTCTGGAAACACCATATATTTT	CASSLRQGAGSGNTIYF
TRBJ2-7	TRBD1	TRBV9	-	TGTGCCAGCAGCCCTAGGACAGGGACCCTAGAGCAGTACTTC	CASSPRTGTLEQYF
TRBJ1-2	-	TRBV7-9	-	TGTGCCAGCAGCTTAGTACAGAGCTATGGCTACACCTTC	CASSLVQSYGYTF
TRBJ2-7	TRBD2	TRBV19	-	TGTGCCAGTAGTCTTTTAGCGGGAGGGCTCTACGAGCAGTACTTC	CASSLLAGGLYEQYF
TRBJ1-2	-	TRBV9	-	TGTGCCAGCAGCACAGGCCAGCCTGCTATCTATGGCTACACCTTC	CASSTGQPAIYGYTF
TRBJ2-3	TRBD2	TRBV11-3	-	TGTGCCAGCAGCTTAGATGGCGGGAGAGCGGATACGCAGTATTTT	CASSLDGGRADTQYF
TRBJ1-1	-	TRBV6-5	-	TGTGCCAGCCAGAGGGTGAATATACTGACTGAAGCTTTCTTT	CASQRVNILTEAFF
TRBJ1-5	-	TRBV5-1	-	TGCGCCAGCAGCTTAGTCGGGGATCAGCCCCAGCATTTT	CASSLVGDQPQHF
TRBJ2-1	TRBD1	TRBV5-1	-	TGCGCCAGCAGCTTGGCCGGACAGGGGGCGTGGAATGAGCAGTTCTTC	CASSLAGQGAWNEQFF
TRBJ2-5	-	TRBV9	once	TGTGCCAGCACCCAAGGAGAGGGAGCTTTTCAAGAGACCCAGTACTTC	CASTQGEGAFQETQYF
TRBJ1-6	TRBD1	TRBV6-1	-	TGTGCCAGCAGTGAAATAGACAGGGAATCGGCACCCCTCCACTTT	CASSEIDRESAPLHF
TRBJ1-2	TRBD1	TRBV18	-	TGTGCCAGCTCTAAGGGACAGAACATCTATGGCTACACCTTC	CASSKGQNIYGYTF
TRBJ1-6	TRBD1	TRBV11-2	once	TGTGCCAGCAGCTGGGACAGAACCAATTCACCCCTCCACTTT	CASSWDRTNSPLHF
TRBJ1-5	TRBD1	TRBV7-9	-	TGTGCCAGCAGCCAAGACAGGGACAATCAGCCCCAGCATTTT	CASSQDRDNQPQHF
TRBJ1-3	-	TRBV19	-	TGTGCCAGTAGTATCAACGACAGGATGAGCTCTGGAAACACCATATATTTT	CASSINDRMSSGNTIYF
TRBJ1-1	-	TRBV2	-	TGTGCCACCGGGACATCTTATATGAACACTGAAGCTTTCTTT	CATGTSYMNTEAFF
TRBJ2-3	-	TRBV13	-	TGTGCCAGCAGCTCGATCCGGGGTACGCAGTATTTT	CASSSIRGTQYF
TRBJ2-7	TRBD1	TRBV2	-	TGTGCCAGCAGTACGGGACAGTCCTACGAGCAGTACTTC	CASSTGQSYEQYF
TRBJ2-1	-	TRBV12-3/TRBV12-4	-	TGTGCCAGCAGTTTGACAGAGGAGCAGTTCTTC	CASSLTEEQFF
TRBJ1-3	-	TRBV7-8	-	TGTGCCAGCAGCCCCCGTGGGGGGGTAGCTGGAAACACCATATATTTT	CASSPRGGVAGNTIYF
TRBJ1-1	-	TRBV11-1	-	TGTGCCAGCAGCTTAGCCGGGGTGAACACTGAAGCTTTCTTT	CASSLAGVNTEAFF
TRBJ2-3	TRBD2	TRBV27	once	TGTGCCAGCAGTTCGGCTAGCGGGAGCCGCGATACGCAGTATTTT	CASSSASGSRDTQYF